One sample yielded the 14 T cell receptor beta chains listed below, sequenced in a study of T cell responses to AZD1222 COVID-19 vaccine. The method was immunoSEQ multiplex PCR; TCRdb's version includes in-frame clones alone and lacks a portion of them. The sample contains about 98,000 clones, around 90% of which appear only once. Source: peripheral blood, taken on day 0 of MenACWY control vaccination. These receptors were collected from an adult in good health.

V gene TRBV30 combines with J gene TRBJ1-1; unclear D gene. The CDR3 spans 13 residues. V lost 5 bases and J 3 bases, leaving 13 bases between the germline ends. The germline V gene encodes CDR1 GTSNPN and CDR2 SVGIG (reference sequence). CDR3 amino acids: CAWGGWLDTEAFF. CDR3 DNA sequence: TGTGCCTGGGGAGGTTGGCTTGACACTGAAGCTTTCTTT. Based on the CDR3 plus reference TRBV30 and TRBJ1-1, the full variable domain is SQTIHQWPATLVQPVGSPLSLECTVEGTSNPNLYWYRQAAGRGLQLLFYSVGIGQISSEVPQNLSASRPQDRQFILSSKKLLLSDSGFYLCAWGGWLDTEAFFGQGTRLTVV.

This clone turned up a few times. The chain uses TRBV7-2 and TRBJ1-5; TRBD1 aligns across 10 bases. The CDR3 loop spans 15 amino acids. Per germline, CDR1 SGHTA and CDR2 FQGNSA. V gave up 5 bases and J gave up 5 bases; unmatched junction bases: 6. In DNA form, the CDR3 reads TGTGCCAGCAGCCGGAGGACAGGGGGAGATCAGCCCCAGCATTTT. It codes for CASSRRTGGDQPQHF.

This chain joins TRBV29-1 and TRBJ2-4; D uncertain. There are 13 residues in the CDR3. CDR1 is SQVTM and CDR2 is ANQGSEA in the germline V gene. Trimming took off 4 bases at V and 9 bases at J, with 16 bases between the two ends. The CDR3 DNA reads TGCAGCGTTGTGGAGAGTTTAGAATCCATTCAGTACTTC. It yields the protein CSVVESLESIQYF.

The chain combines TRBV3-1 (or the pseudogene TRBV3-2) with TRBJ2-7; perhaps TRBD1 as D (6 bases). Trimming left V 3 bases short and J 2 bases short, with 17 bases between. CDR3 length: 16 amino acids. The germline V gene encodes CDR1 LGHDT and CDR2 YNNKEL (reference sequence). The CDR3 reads CASSHFSGQLTYEQYF. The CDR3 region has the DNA TGTGCCAGCAGCCATTTCTCCGGACAGCTAACCTACGAGCAGTACTTC.

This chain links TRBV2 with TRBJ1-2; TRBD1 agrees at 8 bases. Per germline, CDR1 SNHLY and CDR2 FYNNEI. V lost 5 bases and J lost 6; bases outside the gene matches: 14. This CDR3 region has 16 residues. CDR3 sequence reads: CASSPTLQGAPNGYTF. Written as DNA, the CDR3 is TGTGCCAGCAGTCCAACCCTCCAGGGGGCCCCGAATGGCTACACCTTC.

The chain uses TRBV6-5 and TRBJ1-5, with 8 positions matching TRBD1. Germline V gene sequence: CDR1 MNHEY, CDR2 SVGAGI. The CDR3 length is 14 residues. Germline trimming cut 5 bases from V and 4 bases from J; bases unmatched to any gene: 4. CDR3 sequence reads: CASSLGQGNQPQHF. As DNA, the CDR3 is TGTGCCAGCAGTCTCGGACAGGGAAATCAGCCCCAGCATTTT.

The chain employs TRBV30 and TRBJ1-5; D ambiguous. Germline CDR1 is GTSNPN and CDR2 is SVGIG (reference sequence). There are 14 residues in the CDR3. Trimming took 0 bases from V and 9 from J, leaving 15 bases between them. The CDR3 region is CAWSVREGVGPQHF. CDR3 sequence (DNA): TGTGCCTGGAGTGTACGTGAGGGAGTAGGGCCCCAGCATTTT.

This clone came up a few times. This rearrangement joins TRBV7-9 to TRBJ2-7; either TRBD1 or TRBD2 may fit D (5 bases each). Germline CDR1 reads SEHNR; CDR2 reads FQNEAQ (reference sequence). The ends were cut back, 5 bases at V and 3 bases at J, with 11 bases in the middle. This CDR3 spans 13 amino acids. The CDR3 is CASSDRTSYEQYF. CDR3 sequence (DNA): TGTGCCAGCAGCGACAGAACTAGCTACGAGCAGTACTTC.

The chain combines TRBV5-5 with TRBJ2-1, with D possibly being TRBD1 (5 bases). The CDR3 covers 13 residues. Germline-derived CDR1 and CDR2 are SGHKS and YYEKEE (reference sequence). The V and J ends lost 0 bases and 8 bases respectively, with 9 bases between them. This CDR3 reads CASSLVRVDEQFF. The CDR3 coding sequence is TGTGCCAGCAGCTTGGTCAGGGTGGATGAGCAGTTCTTC.

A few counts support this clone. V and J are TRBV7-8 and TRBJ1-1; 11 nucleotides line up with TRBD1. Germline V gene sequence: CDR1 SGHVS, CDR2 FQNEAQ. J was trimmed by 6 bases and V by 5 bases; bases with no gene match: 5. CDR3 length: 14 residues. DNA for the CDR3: TGTGCCAGCAGCATCGGACAGGGGGCCCCTGAAGCTTTCTTT. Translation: CASSIGQGAPEAFF.

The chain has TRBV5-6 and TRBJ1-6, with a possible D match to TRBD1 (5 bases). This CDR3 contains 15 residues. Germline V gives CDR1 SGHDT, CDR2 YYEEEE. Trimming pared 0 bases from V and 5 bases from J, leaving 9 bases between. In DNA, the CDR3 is TGTGCCAGCAGCTTGGGGGGACGGGATAATTCACCCCTCCACTTT. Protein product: CASSLGGRDNSPLHF.

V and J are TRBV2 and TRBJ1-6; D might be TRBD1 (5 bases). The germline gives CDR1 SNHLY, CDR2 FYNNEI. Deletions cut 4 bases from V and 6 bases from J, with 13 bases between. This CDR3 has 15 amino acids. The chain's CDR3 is CASSASRGSNSPLHF. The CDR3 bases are TGTGCCAGCAGTGCAAGCCGGGGGTCTAATTCACCCCTCCACTTT.

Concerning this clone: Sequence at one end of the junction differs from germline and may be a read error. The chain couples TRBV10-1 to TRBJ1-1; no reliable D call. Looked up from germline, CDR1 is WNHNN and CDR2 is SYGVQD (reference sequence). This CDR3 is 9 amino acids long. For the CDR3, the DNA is TGCGCCAGCAGTGCGTACTTGTACTTT. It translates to CASSAYLYF.

In DNA, the CDR3 is TGTGCCAGATTTAGGGCCTCTGGGGCCAACGTCCTGACTTTC. Encoded protein: CARFRASGANVLTF. V usage is TRBV5-3 and J usage is TRBJ2-6; D gene uncertain. TRBV5-3 is treated as an ORF (open reading frame) with a function not yet certain. The CDR3 has 14 residues. V lost 7 bases and J 0 bases, leaving 8 bases between the germline ends.